This entry lists 3 T cell receptor beta chains sequenced from one sample in a study of long-term antiretroviral therapy in people with HIV. Runs used v3.0 of the immunoSEQ assay and were done at survey level. Assay: immunoSEQ multiplex PCR; the TCRdb copy retains only in-frame clones and omits some. Among about 20,000 clones listed, around 80% were seen once. This sample comprised unsorted PBMCs, obtained 0.6 years after starting antiretroviral therapy. Every receptor here comes from a woman aged 18-30 years with HIV.

V and J are TRBV7-8 and TRBJ1-5; no firm D call. Between the trimmed V and J ends, which lost 5 bases and 5 bases, there was a span of 13 bases. CDR1 and CDR2 from the germline V gene are SGHVS and FQNEAQ. The CDR3 runs 14 residues. As DNA, the CDR3 is TGTGCCAGCAGCCTTCACCTGTCTCATCAGCCCCAGCATTTT. Amino acid sequence: CASSLHLSHQPQHF.

The chain couples TRBV27 to TRBJ2-2, with 7 bases matching TRBD1. The V gene's germline CDR1 is MNHEY and CDR2 SMNVEV (reference sequence). After removal of 4 bases from V and 8 bases from J, the junction contained 10 bases not matched to a gene. The CDR3 extends over 15 amino acids. CDR3 protein: CASSSLGQAEGELFF. DNA for the CDR3: TGTGCCAGCAGTTCCCTCGGACAGGCTGAGGGGGAGCTGTTTTTT.

In this sample, this clone is medium-sized. The genes are TRBV7-9 and TRBJ2-7, with D unclear. The CDR3 is 15 residues long. Germline V CDR1 and CDR2: SEHNR, FQNEAQ (reference sequence). V lost 5 bases, J lost 3 bases, and 17 bases lay in between. The CDR3 here is CASSADGGWNYEQYF. The CDR3 DNA reads as TGTGCCAGCAGCGCAGACGGTGGGTGGAACTACGAGCAGTACTTC.